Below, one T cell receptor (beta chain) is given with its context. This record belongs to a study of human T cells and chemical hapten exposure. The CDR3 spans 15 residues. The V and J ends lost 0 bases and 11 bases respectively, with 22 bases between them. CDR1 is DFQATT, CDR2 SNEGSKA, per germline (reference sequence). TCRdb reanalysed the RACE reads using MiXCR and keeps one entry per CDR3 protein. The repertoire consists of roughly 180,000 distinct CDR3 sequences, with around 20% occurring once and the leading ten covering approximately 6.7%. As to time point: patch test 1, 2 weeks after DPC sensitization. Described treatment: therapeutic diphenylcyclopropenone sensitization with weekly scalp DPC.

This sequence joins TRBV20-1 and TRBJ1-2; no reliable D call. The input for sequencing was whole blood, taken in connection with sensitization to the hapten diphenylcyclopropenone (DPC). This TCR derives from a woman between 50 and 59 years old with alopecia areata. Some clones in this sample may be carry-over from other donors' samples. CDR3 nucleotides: TGCAGTGCTAGAGATAATACGGGGTCCCTTATTAGTTACACCTTC. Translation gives CSARDNTGSLISYTF.